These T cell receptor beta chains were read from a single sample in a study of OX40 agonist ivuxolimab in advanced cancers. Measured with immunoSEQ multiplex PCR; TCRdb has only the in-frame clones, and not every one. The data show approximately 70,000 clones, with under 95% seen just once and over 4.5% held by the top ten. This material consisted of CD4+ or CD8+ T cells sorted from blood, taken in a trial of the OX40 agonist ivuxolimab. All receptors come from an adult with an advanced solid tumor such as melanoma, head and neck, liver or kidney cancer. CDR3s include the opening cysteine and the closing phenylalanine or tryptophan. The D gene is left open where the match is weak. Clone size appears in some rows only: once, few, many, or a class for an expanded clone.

CDR3aa: CASSLEGSTNGYTF; CDR3nt: TGTGCCAGCAGCTTAGAGGGGTCAACGAATGGCTACACCTTC; d_gene: .; v_gene: TRBV7-9; abundance: once; j_gene: TRBJ1-2
CDR3aa: CASNPGGNEQFF; CDR3nt: TGTGCCAGCAACCCCGGGGGAAATGAGCAGTTCTTC; d_gene: .; v_gene: TRBV19; abundance: .; j_gene: TRBJ2-1
CDR3aa: CASSPEGQGSAFINYGYTF; CDR3nt: TGTGCCAGTAGCCCCGAGGGACAGGGTTCCGCTTTTATTAACTATGGCTACACCTTC; d_gene: TRBD1; v_gene: TRBV19; abundance: .; j_gene: TRBJ1-2
CDR3aa: CASSRADNQPQHF; CDR3nt: TGCGCCAGCAGCCGGGCAGACAATCAGCCCCAGCATTTT; d_gene: .; v_gene: TRBV4-1; abundance: .; j_gene: TRBJ1-5
CDR3aa: CASSFDLLPYEQYF; CDR3nt: TGTGCCAGCAGCTTCGACCTACTCCCCTACGAGCAGTACTTC; d_gene: .; v_gene: TRBV7-9; abundance: once; j_gene: TRBJ2-7
CDR3aa: CSYRSNTEAFF; CDR3nt: TGCAGCTACAGGAGTAACACTGAAGCTTTCTTT; d_gene: .; v_gene: TRBV20-1; abundance: few; j_gene: TRBJ1-1
CDR3aa: CASSLEDREIYEQYF; CDR3nt: TGTGCCAGCAGCTTGGAGGACAGGGAAATATACGAGCAGTACTTC; d_gene: TRBD1; v_gene: TRBV5-8; abundance: .; j_gene: TRBJ2-7
CDR3aa: CASSENRGVTQPQHF; CDR3nt: TGCGCCAGCAGTGAGAACAGGGGAGTGACTCAGCCCCAGCATTTT; d_gene: TRBD1; v_gene: TRBV10-1; abundance: .; j_gene: TRBJ1-5
CDR3aa: CASSQDGPNEKLFF; CDR3nt: TGCGCCAGCAGCCAAGATGGGCCTAATGAAAAACTGTTTTTT; d_gene: .; v_gene: TRBV4-3; abundance: .; j_gene: TRBJ1-4
CDR3aa: CASRNGGPAYEQYF; CDR3nt: TGTGCCAGCAGGAATGGGGGACCTGCGTACGAGCAGTACTTC; d_gene: .; v_gene: TRBV11-2; abundance: .; j_gene: TRBJ2-7
CDR3aa: CATSSLKDITGPYEQYF; CDR3nt: TGTGCCACCAGCAGCCTAAAAGACATTACGGGACCCTACGAGCAGTACTTC; d_gene: .; v_gene: TRBV15; abundance: .; j_gene: TRBJ2-7
CDR3aa: CASSRTGQGNEQFF; CDR3nt: TGTGCCAGCAGCCGCACCGGACAGGGCAATGAGCAGTTCTTC; d_gene: TRBD1; v_gene: TRBV7-9; abundance: .; j_gene: TRBJ2-1
CDR3aa: CASRPTGTGADGYTF; CDR3nt: TGTGCCAGCAGACCGACCGGGACAGGGGCTGATGGCTACACCTTC; d_gene: TRBD1; v_gene: TRBV7-9; abundance: .; j_gene: TRBJ1-2
CDR3aa: CATSGRRPYGYTF; CDR3nt: TGTGCCACCAGCGGACGCCGTCCTTATGGCTACACCTTC; d_gene: .; v_gene: TRBV15; abundance: .; j_gene: TRBJ1-2
CDR3aa: CASSQAVYATEAFF; CDR3nt: TGTGCCAGCAGCCAAGCAGTTTACGCCACTGAAGCTTTCTTT; d_gene: .; v_gene: TRBV7-8; abundance: .; j_gene: TRBJ1-1
CDR3aa: CASSLGQGVMDEQFF; CDR3nt: TGTGCCAGTAGTCTCGGACAGGGGGTTATGGATGAGCAGTTCTTC; d_gene: TRBD1; v_gene: TRBV19; abundance: .; j_gene: TRBJ2-1
CDR3aa: CASSSGQGGAGELFF; CDR3nt: TGTGCCAGCAGCTCGGGACAGGGTGGGGCCGGGGAGCTGTTTTTT; d_gene: TRBD1; v_gene: TRBV7-9; abundance: .; j_gene: TRBJ2-2
CDR3aa: CASSYSKYEQYF; CDR3nt: TGTGCCAGCAGTTACTCGAAGTACGAGCAGTACTTC; d_gene: .; v_gene: TRBV6-5; abundance: .; j_gene: TRBJ2-7
CDR3aa: CASSSRYLRLAGGETQYF; CDR3nt: TGTGCCAGCAGCTCACGATACCTCCGACTAGCGGGAGGAGAGACCCAGTACTTC; d_gene: TRBD2; v_gene: TRBV28; abundance: .; j_gene: TRBJ2-5
CDR3aa: CASSLEGLAGDEQFF; CDR3nt: TGTGCCAGCAGCTTAGAGGGGCTAGCCGGCGATGAGCAGTTCTTC; d_gene: .; v_gene: TRBV7-9; abundance: once; j_gene: TRBJ2-1
CDR3aa: CASSLRGVSRTSGEAHGELFF; CDR3nt: TGTGCCAGCAGTTTAAGGGGGGTCAGCCGGACTAGCGGGGAAGCGCACGGGGAGCTGTTTTTT; d_gene: TRBD2; v_gene: TRBV28; abundance: .; j_gene: TRBJ2-2
CDR3aa: CASRQKWGTEAFF; CDR3nt: TGTGCCAGCAGACAAAAGTGGGGCACTGAAGCTTTCTTT; d_gene: .; v_gene: TRBV6-5; abundance: .; j_gene: TRBJ1-1
CDR3aa: CASSYEQGFYEQYF; CDR3nt: TGTGCCAGCAGTTACGAGCAGGGGTTCTACGAGCAGTACTTC; d_gene: .; v_gene: TRBV6-6; abundance: once; j_gene: TRBJ2-7
CDR3aa: CASSLIYSNQPQHF; CDR3nt: TGTGCCAGCAGCTTGATTTATAGCAATCAGCCCCAGCATTTT; d_gene: .; v_gene: TRBV5-6; abundance: .; j_gene: TRBJ1-5
CDR3aa: CASREDREIGYTF; CDR3nt: TGTGCCAGCAGAGAGGACCGAGAAATTGGCTACACCTTC; d_gene: .; v_gene: TRBV27; abundance: .; j_gene: TRBJ1-2
CDR3aa: CSVEGRGLNTGELFF; CDR3nt: TGCAGCGTTGAGGGCAGGGGGCTGAACACCGGGGAGCTGTTTTTT; d_gene: TRBD1; v_gene: TRBV29-1; abundance: .; j_gene: TRBJ2-2
CDR3aa: CATSRYDGPGDEKLFF; CDR3nt: TGTGCCACCAGCAGATATGACGGTCCGGGGGATGAAAAACTGTTTTTT; d_gene: .; v_gene: TRBV15; abundance: .; j_gene: TRBJ1-4
CDR3aa: CASSLNTRASSCTDTQYF; CDR3nt: TGTGCCAGCAGCTTAAATACCCGTGCTAGTTCTTGCACAGATACGCAGTATTTT; d_gene: .; v_gene: TRBV7-4; abundance: .; j_gene: TRBJ2-3
CDR3aa: CASSLGGLAGGPSFETQYF; CDR3nt: TGTGCCAGCAGCTTAGGAGGGCTAGCGGGGGGGCCGTCGTTTGAGACCCAGTACTTC; d_gene: TRBD2; v_gene: TRBV7-9; abundance: .; j_gene: TRBJ2-5
CDR3aa: CASSLASETQYF; CDR3nt: TGTGCCAGCAGCTTAGCCTCGGAGACCCAGTACTTC; d_gene: .; v_gene: TRBV11-1; abundance: .; j_gene: TRBJ2-5
CDR3aa: CASSHSDLGQETQYF; CDR3nt: TGCGCCAGCAGCCATTCGGACCTGGGGCAAGAGACCCAGTACTTC; d_gene: .; v_gene: TRBV4-1; abundance: .; j_gene: TRBJ2-5
CDR3aa: CASSLGLAGSGELFF; CDR3nt: TGTGCCAGCAGCTTGGGGCTAGCGGGGTCCGGGGAGCTGTTTTTT; d_gene: TRBD2; v_gene: TRBV5-6; abundance: once; j_gene: TRBJ2-2
CDR3aa: CASSLGDPRGQFF; CDR3nt: TGTGCCAGCAGCTTGGGGGACCCCAGGGGGCAGTTCTTC; d_gene: .; v_gene: TRBV5-4; abundance: .; j_gene: TRBJ2-1
CDR3aa: CASKKAGINEQFF; CDR3nt: TGTGCCAGTAAAAAGGCAGGCATCAATGAGCAGTTCTTC; d_gene: .; v_gene: TRBV19; abundance: once; j_gene: TRBJ2-1
CDR3aa: CASSRTGKDNEQFF; CDR3nt: TGTGCCAGCAGCCGAACGGGAAAGGACAATGAGCAGTTCTTC; d_gene: .; v_gene: TRBV7-3; abundance: .; j_gene: TRBJ2-1
CDR3aa: CASSLGPPERNGAFF; CDR3nt: TGTGCCAGCAGTTTAGGCCCCCCGGAGAGGAACGGAGCTTTCTTT; d_gene: .; v_gene: TRBV27; abundance: .; j_gene: TRBJ1-1
CDR3aa: CAHGTGTDTQYF; CDR3nt: TGTGCTCACGGGACCGGCACAGATACGCAGTATTTT; d_gene: .; v_gene: TRBV6-5; abundance: .; j_gene: TRBJ2-3
CDR3aa: CASTLTSGSPNEQFF; CDR3nt: TGTGCCAGCACTTTGACTAGCGGGAGTCCGAATGAGCAGTTCTTC; d_gene: TRBD2; v_gene: TRBV6-1; abundance: few; j_gene: TRBJ2-1
CDR3aa: CASSFQDYPTDTQYF; CDR3nt: TGTGCCAGCAGTTTTCAGGACTACCCAACAGATACGCAGTATTTT; d_gene: .; v_gene: TRBV28; abundance: .; j_gene: TRBJ2-3
CDR3aa: CASSIGQGSDTQYF; CDR3nt: TGTGCCAGCAGCATCGGACAGGGCTCAGATACGCAGTATTTT; d_gene: TRBD1; v_gene: TRBV5-4; abundance: .; j_gene: TRBJ2-3
CDR3aa: CASSLSQGASTDTQYF; CDR3nt: TGTGCCAGCAGTTTAAGCCAGGGGGCGAGCACAGATACGCAGTATTTT; d_gene: TRBD1; v_gene: TRBV6-6; abundance: .; j_gene: TRBJ2-3
CDR3aa: CASSSRGEWGNTIYF; CDR3nt: TGTGCCAGCAGCTCCCGCGGGGAGTGGGGCAACACCATATATTTT; d_gene: .; v_gene: TRBV5-5; abundance: once; j_gene: TRBJ1-3
CDR3aa: CASSLALGIRDNEQFF; CDR3nt: TGTGCCAGCAGCTTGGCCTTAGGAATAAGGGACAATGAGCAGTTCTTC; d_gene: .; v_gene: TRBV5-4; abundance: .; j_gene: TRBJ2-1
CDR3aa: CASSPHPERNYGYTF; CDR3nt: TGTGCCAGCAGCCCTCACCCCGAAAGGAACTATGGCTACACCTTC; d_gene: .; v_gene: TRBV7-9; abundance: once; j_gene: TRBJ1-2
CDR3aa: CASSMGLAGGPNTDTQYF; CDR3nt: TGTGCCAGTAGTATGGGACTAGCGGGGGGGCCTAACACAGATACGCAGTATTTT; d_gene: TRBD2; v_gene: TRBV19; abundance: .; j_gene: TRBJ2-3
CDR3aa: CASSQDGMSSGNTIYF; CDR3nt: TGTGCCAGCAGCCAAGATGGGATGAGCTCTGGAAACACCATATATTTT; d_gene: .; v_gene: TRBV4-2; abundance: .; j_gene: TRBJ1-3
CDR3aa: CASSIRYNEQFF; CDR3nt: TGTGCCAGCAGCATTCGTTACAATGAGCAGTTCTTC; d_gene: .; v_gene: TRBV7-9; abundance: .; j_gene: TRBJ2-1
CDR3aa: CASSPTSGSYEQYF; CDR3nt: TGTGCCAGCAGCCCGACTAGCGGGAGCTACGAGCAGTACTTC; d_gene: TRBD2; v_gene: TRBV11-2; abundance: once; j_gene: TRBJ2-7
CDR3aa: CASSPSGPITGELFF; CDR3nt: TGTGCCAGCAGCCCCAGTGGACCCATCACCGGGGAGCTGTTTTTT; d_gene: .; v_gene: TRBV5-4; abundance: .; j_gene: TRBJ2-2
CDR3aa: CASTHTKALNTEAFF; CDR3nt: TGTGCCAGCACCCACACCAAGGCTTTGAACACTGAAGCTTTCTTT; d_gene: .; v_gene: TRBV5-8; abundance: .; j_gene: TRBJ1-1
CDR3aa: CAWSGGTSPNEQFF; CDR3nt: TGTGCCTGGAGCGGGGGGACTAGCCCCAACGAGCAGTTCTTC; d_gene: TRBD2; v_gene: TRBV30; abundance: .; j_gene: TRBJ2-1